The 15 T cell receptor beta chains below come from one sample, sequenced in a study of blood T cell repertoires in COVID-19. Some clones are missing from TCRdb's copy, which holds only in-frame ones; the method was immunoSEQ multiplex PCR. The table includes about 160,000 clones, 65% to 90% detected once. The sample comprised peripheral blood. These receptors were taken from a man aged 70-80 years with acute or convalescent COVID-19.

In DNA form, the CDR3 reads TGTGCCAGCAGTTACGGTCCGGGACAGGGCCTAGATACGCAGTATTTT. As protein: CASSYGPGQGLDTQYF. The chain uses TRBV6-2 or TRBV6-3 and TRBJ2-3; 9 positions agree with TRBD1. Trimming removed 2 bases from V and 5 bases from J; junction bases left unmatched: 8. Germline CDR1 and CDR2: MNHEY and SVGEGT. The CDR3 is 16 amino acids.

The chain employs TRBV6-2 or TRBV6-3 and TRBJ2-1, with 7 nucleotides matching TRBD1. There are 14 residues in the CDR3. Germline values: CDR1 MNHEY, CDR2 SVGEGT. Losses at the gene ends were 6 bases for V and 3 bases for J; bases not matched to a gene: 5. In DNA form, the CDR3 reads TGTGCCAGCAGCCGACAGGGTCTCTACAATGAGCAGTTCTTC. As protein: CASSRQGLYNEQFF.

The chain links TRBV7-6 to TRBJ2-1, with TRBD2 matching 9 bases. Germline V gene sequence: CDR1 SGHVS, CDR2 FNYEAQ. The J segment lost 1 base and the V segment lost 2 bases, leaving 12 bases of the junction unmatched. The CDR3 loop spans 19 amino acids. CDR3 bases: TGTGCCAGCAGCTTAAAGGCTAGCGGGATGGGGTTATCCTACAATGAGCAGTTCTTC. Its protein product is CASSLKASGMGLSYNEQFF. The full variable domain, with the rest looked up from reference TRBV7-6 and TRBJ2-1, is GAGVSQSPRYKVTKRGQDVALRCDPISGHVSLYWYRQALGQGPEFLTYFNYEAQQDKSGLPNDRFSAERPEGSISTLTIQRTEQRDSAMYRCASSLKASGMGLSYNEQFFGPGTRLTVL.

This clone was detected many times. V usage is TRBV27 and J usage is TRBJ2-7, with a weak D call TRBD2 (6 bases). The CDR3 length is 14 residues. CDR1 and CDR2 from the germline V gene are MNHEY and SMNVEV (reference sequence). With 3 bases removed from V and 2 bases from J, the gap between germline ends came to 11 bases. The CDR3 protein is CASSFLAGPYEQYF. CDR3 in DNA: TGTGCCAGCAGTTTTCTGGCGGGACCCTACGAGCAGTACTTC.

This clone occurred a few times. This chain joins TRBV3-1 (or the pseudogene TRBV3-2) and TRBJ2-3; no clear D. Germline V gene lookup returns CDR1 LGHDT and CDR2 YNNKEL (reference sequence). V was clipped by 0 bases and J by 5 bases, with 9 bases between them. The CDR3 contains 14 residues. The CDR3 region is CASSQDQRGDTQYF. In nucleotides, the CDR3 is TGTGCCAGCAGCCAAGATCAGCGAGGAGATACGCAGTATTTT.

This chain joins TRBV6-5 and TRBJ1-4; 12 bases agree with TRBD1. The CDR3 runs to 16 residues. V lost 4 bases to trimming and J lost 11 bases; unmatched junction nucleotides: 11. CDR1 is MNHEY, CDR2 SVGAGI, per germline. In nucleotides, the CDR3 is TGTGCCAGCAGTTCGGGCGGGGGACAGGGGGCGCGGAAACTGTTTTTT. Translated, it gives CASSSGGGQGARKLFF.

The chain uses TRBV27 and TRBJ1-5; D not certain. V lost 2 bases and J lost 6, with 14 bases in between. Germline V lookup: CDR1 MNHEY, CDR2 SMNVEV (reference sequence). The CDR3 runs 15 residues. This CDR3 reads CASSLRGIRGQPQHF. As DNA, the CDR3 is TGTGCCAGCAGTTTAAGAGGGATTCGGGGTCAGCCCCAGCATTTT.

The chain couples TRBV28 to TRBJ1-5; 12 bases map to TRBD1. Germline V gene lookup returns CDR1 MDHEN and CDR2 SYDVKM. V lost 6 bases, J lost 3 bases, and 9 bases stayed unmatched. The CDR3 spans 17 residues. Written as DNA, the CDR3 is TGTGCCAGCAGAGACGGGGGACAGGGGGCACCCAATCAGCCCCAGCATTTT. Protein sequence: CASRDGGQGAPNQPQHF.

The chain carries TRBV28 and TRBJ2-5; TRBD2 matches 11 bases. Germline CDR1 and CDR2: MDHEN and SYDVKM. V shed 3 bases and J 5 bases; nucleotides not matched to a gene: 2. CDR3 length: 14 amino acids. The CDR3 region has the DNA TGTGCCAGCAGTTTTTGGACTAGCGGGGAGACCCAGTACTTC. Protein sequence: CASSFWTSGETQYF. Together with reference TRBV28 and TRBJ2-5, the CDR3 gives the full variable domain: DVKVTQSSRYLVKRTGEKVFLECVQDMDHENMFWYRQDPGLGLRLIYFSYDVKMKEKGDIPEGYSVSREKKERFSLILESASTNQTSMYLCASSFWTSGETQYFGPGTRLLVL.

This CDR3 reads CASSLVLGQGSGNTIYF. CDR3 sequence (DNA): TGCGCCAGCAGCTTGGTACTCGGACAGGGGTCCGGAAACACCATATATTTT. The chain combines TRBV5-1 with TRBJ1-3, with 9 bases matching TRBD1. The CDR3 covers 17 residues. The V gene's germline CDR1 is SGHRS and CDR2 YFSETQ. V gave up 0 bases and J gave up 4 bases; unmatched junction bases: 8. Supplemented by reference TRBV5-1 and TRBJ1-3, the full variable domain reads KAGVTQTPRYLIKTRGQQVTLSCSPISGHRSVSWYQQTPGQGLQFLFEYFSETQRNKGNFPGRFSGRQFSNSRSEMNVSTLELGDSALYLCASSLVLGQGSGNTIYFGEGSWLTVV.

This rearrangement joins TRBV2 to TRBJ1-2; TRBD1 matches at 7 bases. The CDR3 runs to 15 residues. Trimming cost V 5 bases and J 8 bases; bases outside gene matches: 14. The germline V gene encodes CDR1 SNHLY and CDR2 FYNNEI. The CDR3 DNA sequence: TGTGCCAGCAGTTCTCAGACAGGGCAAATCCGAGGCTACACCTTC. Translated, it gives CASSSQTGQIRGYTF.

The chain joins TRBV9 to TRBJ1-2, with TRBD1 matching 7 bases. In germline, CDR1 is SGDLS, CDR2 YYNGEE. V dropped 3 bases and J dropped 3; count of bases not matched to a gene: 2. The CDR3 is 13 amino acids. CDR3 sequence: CASSATGDYGYTF. CDR3 nucleotides: TGTGCCAGCAGCGCAACAGGGGACTATGGCTACACCTTC.

This clone has only one observation. The V call is TRBV18, the J call TRBJ1-1; the D gene is possibly TRBD1 (6 bases). The CDR3 is 16 residues long. The germline gives CDR1 KGHSH, CDR2 LQKENI. Trimming took 3 bases from V and 4 from J, leaving 18 bases between them. In DNA, the CDR3 is TGTGCCAGCTCACCGCTACCCGGACAGTCGAGCACTGAAGCTTTCTTT. Its translation: CASSPLPGQSSTEAFF.

The table lists this clone with a few counts. This chain uses TRBV7-3 with TRBJ1-5; TRBD1 agrees at 8 bases. The CDR3 spans 15 residues. V was pared by 3 bases and J by 1 base, with 2 bases of the junction left unmatched. CDR1 and CDR2 (germline): SGHTA, FQGTGA. CDR3 protein: CASSFGTGSNQPQHF. The CDR3 DNA is TGTGCCAGCAGCTTCGGGACAGGCAGCAATCAGCCCCAGCATTTT.

V gene TRBV30 combines with J gene TRBJ2-2, with TRBD2 identical over 9 bases. Looked up from germline, CDR1 is GTSNPN and CDR2 is SVGIG (reference sequence). The CDR3 covers 15 residues. Losses at the gene ends were 2 bases for V and 5 bases for J; bases not matched to a gene: 6. DNA for the CDR3: TGTGCCTGGAGTAAGATAGCGGGAGAAACCGGGGAGCTGTTTTTT. Its translation: CAWSKIAGETGELFF. The full variable domain, completed using reference TRBV30 and TRBJ2-2, is SQTIHQWPATLVQPVGSPLSLECTVEGTSNPNLYWYRQAAGRGLQLLFYSVGIGQISSEVPQNLSASRPQDRQFILSSKKLLLSDSGFYLCAWSKIAGETGELFFGEGSRLTVL.